This section outlines one T cell receptor beta chain sequence together with its context. PCR amplification relied on 60 Vbeta primers (plus 13 Jbeta primers). The assay was immunoSEQ multiplex PCR, and TCRdb's table has in-frame clones only and misses some. The table has over 80,000 clones, over 55% seen once; the top ten hold 15% to 20%. This specimen comes from a study of cytomegalovirus exposure and HLA in healthy donors. V was clipped by 10 bases and J by 0 bases, with 17 bases between them. CDR3 length: 14 residues. Germline-derived CDR1 and CDR2 are SGDLS and YYNGEE. Sequencing was carried out using PBMCs. V gene TRBV9 combines with J gene TRBJ2-7; D may be TRBD2 (7 bases). This TCR came from a young woman in good health and CMV-seropositive. The CDR3 loop is CASGGGGSSYEQYF. Written as DNA, the CDR3 is TGTGCCTCCGGGGGCGGGGGAAGCTCCTACGAGCAGTACTTC.